The T cell receptor (beta chain) under discussion was sequenced for a study of T cell repertoires in cytomegalovirus infection. On the study more broadly: Recently identified HLA-C-restricted CMV epitopes were used, and well-studied HLA-B-restricted CMV epitopes were used as well. Indications of both CMV infection and matching HLA type were provided by public TCR beta signatures. Study outcomes and limitations: Dominant in the ex vivo response were TCR beta clonotypes restricted by HLA-C and specific for CMV.

TCRdb re-derived calls from the reads in MiXCR, one entry per CDR3 protein. The sample consists of 800,000 to 950,000 distinct CDR3 sequences, approximately 32% of them appearing once. As concerns this clonotype: Its antigen is still unknown.

V lost 9 bases and J lost 2, with 13 bases in between. Germline CDR1 reads MNHEY; CDR2 reads SVGEGT. This CDR3 spans 13 amino acids. Sequencing was performed on cultured CD8+ T cells from PBMCs, taken from culture after CMV antigen stimulation. The rearrangement joins TRBV6-2 or TRBV6-3 to TRBJ1-1; D uncertain. This sequence was found in a human donor in good health (CMV status not recorded). Some clones in this sample may be carry-over from other donors' samples. CDR3 coding DNA: TGTGCCAGTTCGATACAGAAAAACACTGAAGCTTTCTTT. Protein product: CASSIQKNTEAFF.